Shown below are 17 T cell receptor beta chains from a single sample sequenced in a study of blood T cell repertoires in COVID-19. TCRdb's copy holds only in-frame clones and misses some; the assay was immunoSEQ multiplex PCR. The sample includes 250,000 or so clones, about 85% of them seen just once. Input material: PBMCs or T cells enriched from blood (not recorded which). Source of these receptors: a woman between 50 and 59 years old who had been exposed to COVID-19.

The chain is built from TRBV9 and TRBJ2-2, with 11 bases matching TRBD2. The CDR3 has 19 amino acids. J gave up 4 bases and V 4 bases, and 15 bases lay outside the gene matches. Germline CDR1 is SGDLS and CDR2 is YYNGEE. CDR3 coding DNA: TGTGCCAGCAGCCCTGCTAGCGGGGGGTTCTTCGCCGTCACCGGGGAGCTGTTTTTT. Residues: CASSPASGGFFAVTGELFF.

V usage is TRBV9 and J usage is TRBJ1-3; D ambiguous. Germline CDR1 and CDR2: SGDLS and YYNGEE. CDR3 length: 16 residues. The V end was cut by 7 bases, the J end by 4 bases, with 21 bases between. CDR3 in DNA: TGTGCCAGCTCTGGTGGAGCGGGAACGGGCGGAAACACCATATATTTT. It yields the protein CASSGGAGTGGNTIYF.

The J gene is TRBJ2-5, the V gene TRBV5-8; D might be TRBD2 (6 bases). Between the trimmed V and J ends, which lost 6 bases and 3 bases, there was a span of 18 bases. Germline CDR1 and CDR2: SGHTS and YDEGEE. The CDR3 has 15 residues. The CDR3 DNA sequence: TGTGCCAGCAACCCTTGGGTCGGCGGGGAAGAGACCCAGTACTTC. Its translation is CASNPWVGGEETQYF.

The chain employs TRBV28 and TRBJ1-5; D call uncertain. From germline, CDR1 is MDHEN and CDR2 SYDVKM. The CDR3 covers 15 residues. V was pared by 2 bases and J by 7 bases, with 15 bases between. The CDR3 sequence is CASSLRVLPRQPQHF. The CDR3 coding sequence is TGTGCCAGCAGTTTAAGAGTCCTCCCGCGGCAGCCCCAGCATTTT.

The chain employs TRBV4-3 and TRBJ1-5; D might be TRBD1 (5 bases). The V end was cut by 0 bases, the J end by 2 bases, with 17 bases between. Germline V CDR1 and CDR2: LGHNA, YSLEER. CDR3 length: 18 amino acids. CDR3 DNA sequence: TGCGCCAGCAGCCAAGATCTTTGGGGGGGGGATGGCAATCAGCCCCAGCATTTT. It codes for CASSQDLWGGDGNQPQHF.

The chain has TRBV5-6 and TRBJ1-3; TRBD1 matches at 7 bases. This CDR3 is built from 14 residues. The V and J ends lost 5 bases and 2 bases, in that order; junction bases with no gene match: 4. Germline V gene lookup returns CDR1 SGHDT and CDR2 YYEEEE. CDR3 DNA sequence: TGTGCCAGCAGGCCAACAGGGGCTGGAAACACCATATATTTT. The encoded protein is CASRPTGAGNTIYF. The full variable domain, rest sourced from reference TRBV5-6 and TRBJ1-3, is DAGVTQSPTHLIKTRGQQVTLRCSPKSGHDTVSWYQQALGQGPQFIFQYYEEEERQRGNFPDRFSGHQFPNYSSELNVNALLLGDSALYLCASRPTGAGNTIYFGEGSWLTVV.

J is TRBJ1-1 and V is TRBV7-9; 7 nucleotides match TRBD1. Germline V gene lookup returns CDR1 SEHNR and CDR2 FQNEAQ (reference sequence). The CDR3 spans 14 residues. V dropped 8 bases and J dropped 0; count of bases not matched to a gene: 6. The CDR3 protein is CASLDRDMNTEAFF. The CDR3 nucleotides are TGTGCCAGCTTAGACAGGGACATGAACACTGAAGCTTTCTTT.

The chain combines TRBV7-9 with TRBJ2-2; TRBD1 matches at 7 bases. From germline, CDR1 is SEHNR and CDR2 FQNEAQ (reference sequence). V was pared by 8 bases and J by 7 bases, with 4 bases of the junction left unmatched. This CDR3 comprises 12 residues. DNA of the CDR3: TGTGCCAGCCTACAGGGGAACGGGGAGCTGTTTTTT. It yields the protein CASLQGNGELFF.

This chain connects TRBV30 to TRBJ1-1; a possible D gene is TRBD1 (6 bases). The CDR3 is 15 amino acids. Trimming shortened V by 1 base and J by 6 bases, and 18 bases separated the two germline ends. Germline assignment: CDR1 GTSNPN and CDR2 SVGIG (reference sequence). In nucleotides, the CDR3 is TGTGCCTGGAGTGGGTTTAAGGGGGACTACCCTGAAGCTTTCTTT. Translated: CAWSGFKGDYPEAFF.

The genes are TRBV19 and TRBJ1-2; no clear D gene. Trimming left V 5 bases short and J 4 bases short, with 8 bases between. The CDR3 consists of 12 residues. Per germline, CDR1 LNHDA and CDR2 SQIVND (reference sequence). Here the CDR3 reads CASSGTAYGYTF. The CDR3 bases are TGTGCCAGTAGTGGAACAGCCTATGGCTACACCTTC.

This rearrangement joins TRBV2 to TRBJ1-2, with a possible D match to TRBD1 (5 bases). The V end was cut by 2 bases, the J end by 0 bases, with 10 bases between. The CDR3 totals 15 residues. CDR1 is SNHLY and CDR2 is FYNNEI in the germline V gene. This CDR3 reads CASSETGDSNYGYTF. In DNA form, the CDR3 reads TGTGCCAGCAGTGAAACAGGCGATTCTAACTATGGCTACACCTTC.

The chain has TRBV27 and TRBJ1-1; D may be TRBD1 (5 bases). Between the trimmed V and J ends, which lost 8 bases and 7 bases, there was a span of 17 bases. CDR1 MNHEY and CDR2 SMNVEV come from the germline V gene (reference sequence). The CDR3 length is 13 residues. Here the CDR3 DNA reads TGTGCCAGCTCAATGGGGCGCGGGGTTGAAGCTTTCTTT. As protein: CASSMGRGVEAFF.

The chain is built from TRBV7-8 and TRBJ2-2; 7 nucleotides align to TRBD1. Germline V lookup: CDR1 SGHVS, CDR2 FQNEAQ. This CDR3 has 15 amino acids. Unmatched junction bases numbered 9, after V lost 5 bases and J lost 6 bases. CDR3 bases: TGTGCCAGCAGCACCGGACAGGAACAGGCCGGGGAGCTGTTTTTT. This codes for CASSTGQEQAGELFF.

To note about this clone: The identical CDR3 is also encoded by other nucleotide sequences in the sample. The CDR3 nucleotides read TGTGCCAGCAGATCGACAGGGGGCAACTATGGCTACACCTTC. It encodes CASRSTGGNYGYTF. The gene calls are TRBV28 and TRBJ1-2; TRBD1 aligns across 10 bases. CDR3 length: 14 residues. The V gene end was trimmed by 6 bases and the J gene end by 2 bases; junction bases not matched to a gene: 3. Germline assignment: CDR1 MDHEN and CDR2 SYDVKM.

This chain links TRBV10-3 with TRBJ2-5; 8 bases map to TRBD1. This CDR3 contains 14 residues. Trimming removed 5 bases from V and 5 bases from J; junction bases left unmatched: 7. Germline V gene data show CDR1 as ENHRY and CDR2 as SYGVKD. CDR3 in DNA: TGTGCCATCAGTACACAGGGGGAGAGGGAGACCCAGTACTTC. Its protein is CAISTQGERETQYF.

This chain connects TRBV18 to TRBJ2-1, with 7 bases matching TRBD2. The CDR3 sequence is 13 residues long. V was pared by 6 bases and J by 9 bases, with 8 bases of the junction left unmatched. The germline V gene encodes CDR1 KGHSH and CDR2 LQKENI. The CDR3 region is CASSPTSMVEQFF. The CDR3 DNA follows: TGTGCCAGCTCTCCGACTAGCATGGTTGAGCAGTTCTTC.

The rearrangement links TRBV24-1 to TRBJ1-2; 8 bases match TRBD1. The CDR3 contains 14 residues. Germline V CDR1 and CDR2: KGHDR, SFDVKD. After removal of 4 bases from V and 6 bases from J, the junction contained 6 bases not matched to a gene. The CDR3 reads CATSDPDRVDGYTF. The DNA of the CDR3 is TGTGCCACCAGTGACCCGGACAGGGTCGATGGCTACACCTTC.